The entry below gives a single TCR beta chain sequence along with its context. The antigen remains unidentified. This table comes from immunoSEQ multiplex PCR, and its TCRdb copy is limited to in-frame clones, with some not included. The table shows approximately 49,000 clones, with 79% occurring only once. This specimen belongs to a study of T cell responses to AZD1222 COVID-19 vaccine. General study findings and limits: All repertoire sampling was performed exclusively after the peak T cell response.

Germline lookup yields CDR1 SEHNR and CDR2 FQNEAQ (reference sequence). V lost 6 bases to trimming and J lost 5 bases; unmatched junction nucleotides: 7. This CDR3 has 13 residues. This rearrangement joins TRBV7-9 to TRBJ2-7, with TRBD2 matching over 7 bases. The TCR sequence derives from an adult in good health. Here the sequenced sample was peripheral blood, taken on day 0 of MenACWY control vaccination. The CDR3 sequence: CASRGGLNNEQYF. DNA for the CDR3: TGTGCCAGCAGGGGAGGGTTGAATAACGAGCAGTACTTC. The full variable domain, its missing parts supplied by reference TRBV7-9 and TRBJ2-7, is DTGVSQNPRHKITKRGQNVTFRCDPISEHNRLYWYRQTLGQGPEFLTYFQNEAQLEKSRLLSDRFSAERPKGSFSTLEIQRTEQGDSAMYLCASRGGLNNEQYFGPGTRLTVT.